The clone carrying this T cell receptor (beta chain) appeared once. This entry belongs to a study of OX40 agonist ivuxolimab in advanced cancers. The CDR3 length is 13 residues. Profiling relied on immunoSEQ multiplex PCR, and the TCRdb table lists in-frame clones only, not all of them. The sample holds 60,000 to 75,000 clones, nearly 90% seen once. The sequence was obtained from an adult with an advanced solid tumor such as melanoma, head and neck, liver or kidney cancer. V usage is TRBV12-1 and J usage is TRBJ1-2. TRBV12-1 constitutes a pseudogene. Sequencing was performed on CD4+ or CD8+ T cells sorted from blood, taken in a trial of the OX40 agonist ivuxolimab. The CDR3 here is CASSHPCPVKDTF. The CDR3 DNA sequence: TGTGCCAGCAGCCACCCTTGCCCGGTCAAGGACACCTTC.